The rows below give T cell receptor beta chains drawn from one sample of a study of kidney transplant recipient with SARS-CoV-2 infection. TCRdb ran MiXCR on the reads and lists one entry per CDR3 protein. The sample yields under 300,000 distinct CDR3 sequences, around 28% seen once. This material consisted of a blood sample, taken at baseline and on day 111 from a kidney transplant recipient. Receptors were obtained from a male patient aged 30 to 39 who had COVID-19 and was a kidney transplant recipient. The graft donor may have given rise to some T cells. Each CDR3 is given with its conserved first and last residue. A D gene is named only where the DNA matches it firmly. The listing skips clone size in some rows; elsewhere it reads once, few, many or a size class.

D	V	size	J	CDR3	DNA
-	TRBV3-2	many	TRBJ2-7	CASSHSSGGEQYF	TGTGCCAGCAGCCATTCCTCGGGCGGCGAGCAGTACTTC
-	TRBV19	many	TRBJ2-7	CASRPLGGDEQYF	TGTGCCAGTAGACCACTAGGGGGTGACGAGCAGTACTTC
TRBD2	TRBV6-8	few	TRBJ2-1	CASSRASGGYNEQFF	TGTGCCAGCAGCCGCGCCAGCGGGGGCTACAATGAGCAGTTCTTC
-	TRBV7-9	many	TRBJ2-2	CASSLGQNTGELFF	TGTGCCAGCAGCTTAGGACAGAACACCGGGGAGCTGTTTTTT
-	TRBV21-1	many	TRBJ2-5	CASSPAGETQYF	TGTGCCAGCAGCCCGGCGGGGGAGACCCAGTACTTC
-	TRBV6-6	few	TRBJ1-1	CASRNGQGRDTEAFF	TGTGCCAGCAGAAACGGTCAGGGGCGGGACACTGAAGCTTTCTTT
-	TRBV4-3	many	TRBJ1-2	CASSKVVGRRKTYGYTF	TGCGCCAGCAGCAAAGTCGTAGGACGTCGAAAGACCTATGGCTACACCTTC
-	TRBV28	many	TRBJ2-7	CASSLLGDRGEQYF	TGTGCCAGCAGTTTATTAGGGGATCGAGGGGAGCAGTACTTC
TRBD2	TRBV6-2/TRBV6-3	many	TRBJ2-7	CASSLSSGRYYEQYF	TGTGCCAGCAGCCTTTCTAGCGGGAGATATTACGAGCAGTACTTC
TRBD2	TRBV25-1	many	TRBJ2-2	CASSELAGGGELFF	TGTGCCAGCAGTGAATTAGCGGGGGGAGGGGAGCTGTTTTTT
-	TRBV30	many	TRBJ1-4	CAWSRGGATEKLFF	TGTGCCTGGAGTAGGGGTGGGGCAACCGAAAAACTGTTTTTT
TRBD1	TRBV5-6	many	TRBJ1-3	CASSLNYRGYSSSGNTIYF	TGTGCCAGCAGCTTGAATTACAGGGGCTATTCCAGCTCTGGAAACACCATATATTTT
-	TRBV10-3	-	TRBJ2-1	CAISESGNFRSEQFF	TGTGCCATCAGCGAGTCCGGGAATTTCAGGAGTGAGCAGTTCTTC
-	TRBV6-4	-	TRBJ1-2	CASSALSSHGRTYGYTF	TGTGCCAGCAGTGCGCTCAGCTCACACGGAAGGACCTATGGCTACACCTTC
TRBD1	TRBV3-1	many	TRBJ1-2	CASSPRQGVGYTF	TGTGCCAGCAGCCCTAGACAGGGAGTGGGCTACACCTTC
-	TRBV27	many	TRBJ1-4	CASSSLRDYNEKLFF	TGTGCCAGCAGTTCCCTCCGGGACTATAATGAAAAACTGTTTTTT
-	TRBV30	few	TRBJ2-1	CAWSESVGLAGWYEQFF	TGTGCCTGGAGTGAATCAGTTGGGCTAGCTGGTTGGTATGAGCAGTTCTTC
TRBD1	TRBV20-1	many	TRBJ1-2	CSASGGGEGYTF	TGCAGTGCTTCAGGGGGCGGTGAAGGCTACACCTTC
-	TRBV9	many	TRBJ1-3	CASSDPTGLNF	TGTGCCAGCAGCGACCCGACAGGTCTGAATTTT
TRBD1	TRBV19	many	TRBJ2-3	CASSMPRGSRTDTQYF	TGTGCCAGTAGTATGCCCAGGGGGAGCCGCACAGATACGCAGTATTTT
-	TRBV6-5	-	TRBJ1-2	CASSFPRECRKTYGYAF	TGTGCCAGCAGTTTTCCTAGGGAATGTAGAAAGACCTATGGCTACGCCTTC
TRBD2	TRBV3-1	-	TRBJ2-7	CASGQDRLAEKFSYEQCF	TGTGCCAGCGGCCAAGATAGACTAGCGGAAAAATTCTCCTACGAGCAGTGCTTC
-	TRBV5-3	-	TRBJ1-2	CARKAAVVRKTYGYTF	TGTGCCAGAAAAGCAGCAGTGGTGAGAAAGACCTATGGCTACACCTTC
-	TRBV10-2	many	TRBJ1-2	CASSSGTTSRKTYGYTF	TGCGCCAGCAGTTCAGGCACCACTTCTAGAAAGACCTATGGCTACACCTTC
-	TRBV3-1	-	TRBJ1-2	CASSTGFALRKTYGYTF	TGTGCCAGCAGCACGGGCTTCGCCCTTCGAAAGACCTATGGCTACACCTTC
-	TRBV5-4	-	TRBJ1-2	CASRCYVPGKTYGYTF	TGTGCCAGCCGGTGCTACGTACCAGGAAAGACCTATGGCTACACCTTC
TRBD1	TRBV27	many	TRBJ2-7	CASSLTGGYEQYF	TGCGCCAGCAGCTTGACAGGGGGCTACGAGCAGTACTTC
TRBD1	TRBV11-3	many	TRBJ2-1	CASSPGGQRRSYNEQFF	TGTGCCAGCAGCCCTGGGGGACAGCGCCGCTCCTACAATGAGCAGTTCTTC
TRBD2	TRBV6-1	-	TRBJ2-1	CASSRASGNSEQFF	TGTGCCAGCAGTAGGGCTAGCGGGAACAGTGAGCAGTTCTTC
-	TRBV3-1	many	TRBJ1-1	CASSSRDPISIRTEAFF	TGTGCCAGCAGCTCAAGGGATCCCATTTCAATTCGCACTGAAGCTTTCTTT
-	TRBV21-1	many	TRBJ2-3	CASRLGVATVMQDTQYF	TGTGCCAGCAGACTAGGTGTAGCTACAGTCATGCAAGATACGCAGTATTTT
-	TRBV5-4	-	TRBJ2-3	CASSLSGSSTDTQYF	TGTGCCAGCAGCTTATCGGGGAGTAGTACAGATACGCAGTATTTT
-	TRBV19	many	TRBJ1-4	CASRELGSNEKLFF	TGTGCCAGTAGAGAACTCGGTTCTAATGAAAAACTGTTTTTT
-	TRBV7-9	many	TRBJ2-7	CASSLGEGGRDEQYF	TGTGCCAGCAGCTTAGGGGAAGGGGGGAGGGACGAGCAGTACTTC
-	TRBV6-4	many	TRBJ1-2	CASSDSGREGWDYGYTF	TGTGCCAGCAGTGACTCGGGCAGGGAAGGGTGGGACTATGGCTACACCTTC
-	TRBV30	few	TRBJ2-3	CAWSVPSDTDTQYF	TGTGCCTGGAGTGTCCCTAGCGATACAGATACGCAGTATTTT
-	TRBV7-2	-	TRBJ2-1	CATQRSSYNKQFF	TGTGCCACCCAGCGGAGTTCCTACAATAAGCAGTTCTTC
-	TRBV5-3	many	TRBJ1-2	CARILGVVRKTYGYTF	TGTGCCAGAATTCTTGGAGTGGTGAGAAAGACCTATGGCTACACCTTC
-	TRBV5-1	many	TRBJ2-2	CASSFSGTVNTGELFF	TGCGCCAGCAGCTTCAGTGGGACTGTGAACACCGGGGAGCTGTTTTTT
TRBD1	TRBV7-9	many	TRBJ1-2	CASSQQGAYGYTF	TGTGCCAGCAGCCAGCAGGGGGCCTATGGCTACACCTTC
-	TRBV28	many	TRBJ2-7	CASKAGGTPVGEQYF	TGTGCCAGCAAGGCGGGCGGGACACCTGTCGGCGAGCAGTACTTC
-	TRBV5-1	few	TRBJ1-2	CASSLDEGYYGYTF	TGCGCCAGCAGCTTGGATGAGGGGTACTATGGCTACACCTTC
-	TRBV6-6	-	TRBJ2-3	CASSCSRGRTDTQYF	TGTGCCAGCAGTTGCTCCAGGGGAAGGACAGATACGCAGTATTTT